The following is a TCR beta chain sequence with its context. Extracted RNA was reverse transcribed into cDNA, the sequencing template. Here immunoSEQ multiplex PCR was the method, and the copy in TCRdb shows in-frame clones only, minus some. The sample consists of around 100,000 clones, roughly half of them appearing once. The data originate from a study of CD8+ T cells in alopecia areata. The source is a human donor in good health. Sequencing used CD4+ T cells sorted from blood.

CDR3: CASQGISNTGELFF. CDR3 bases: TGTGCCTCCCAGGGGATTTCGAACACCGGGGAGCTGTTTTTT. The genes are TRBV30 and TRBJ2-2; a possible D gene is TRBD1 (6 bases). This CDR3 spans 14 amino acids. Germline V gene lookup returns CDR1 GTSNPN and CDR2 SVGIG (reference sequence). Trimming cost V 7 bases and J 0 bases, with 12 bases left between them.